The 29 T cell receptor beta chains listed next were all sequenced from one sample in a study of cytomegalovirus exposure and HLA in healthy donors. PCR involved 60 Vbeta and 13 Jbeta primers. Sequencing was performed with immunoSEQ multiplex PCR; in TCRdb, only in-frame clones are kept and a portion is missing. This table lists under 50,000 clones. The material sequenced was PBMCs. These receptors originate from a male donor in good health and CMV-seronegative.

This sequence joins TRBV18 and TRBJ1-3; no firm D call. In germline, CDR1 is KGHSH, CDR2 LQKENI. The V gene lost 6 bases and the J gene lost 0 bases, with 12 bases spanning the gap. This CDR3 region has 15 residues. This CDR3 reads CASSPETSSGNTIYF. The CDR3 nucleotides read TGTGCCAGCTCCCCCGAGACATCCTCTGGAAACACCATATATTTT.

The chain uses TRBV29-1 and TRBJ2-7; D might be TRBD1 (6 bases). The germline CDR1 and CDR2 sequences are SQVTM and ANQGSEA. V was pared by 7 bases and J by 4 bases, with 14 bases between. The CDR3 loop spans 12 amino acids. The CDR3 coding sequence is TGCAGCGCCGGGACATGGATGTACGAGCAGTACTTC. Translated, it gives CSAGTWMYEQYF.

The CDR3: CASSQDSRTSGEQFF. CDR3 coding DNA: TGCGCCAGCAGCCAAGATTCGAGGACTAGCGGGGAGCAGTTCTTC. The chain links TRBV4-3 to TRBJ2-1; TRBD2 aligns across 11 bases. The germline CDR1 and CDR2 sequences are LGHNA and YSLEER. The CDR3 contains 15 residues. V trimming: 0 bases; J trimming: 10 bases; junction bases outside the gene matches: 5.

The V and J genes are TRBV5-1 and TRBJ1-1, with D tentatively TRBD1 (6 bases). The CDR3 totals 12 residues. Germline V gene sequence: CDR1 SGHRS, CDR2 YFSETQ. V was trimmed by 0 bases and J by 12 bases, leaving 12 bases between them. The CDR3 loop is CASSLDRTETFF. CDR3 DNA sequence: TGCGCCAGCAGCTTGGATAGGACAGAAACTTTCTTT.

The chain has TRBV4-2 and TRBJ2-3; 8 nucleotides align to TRBD2. V trimming: 0 bases; J trimming: 2 bases; junction bases outside the gene matches: 4. CDR1 is LGHNA and CDR2 is YNFKEQ in the germline V gene. The CDR3 totals 16 residues. The CDR3 loop reads CASSQEAGGLTDTQYF. DNA for the CDR3: TGTGCCAGCAGCCAAGAGGCGGGGGGCCTCACAGATACGCAGTATTTT.

The chain employs TRBV4-1 and TRBJ1-1; 11 bases align to TRBD1. This CDR3 comprises 15 residues. CDR1 and CDR2 from the germline V gene are MGHRA and YSYEKL. Trimming cost V 3 bases and J 7 bases; bases outside gene matches: 7. This chain's CDR3 is CASSHAGQGALEAFF. The CDR3 coding sequence is TGCGCCAGCAGCCACGCCGGACAGGGGGCTCTTGAAGCTTTCTTT.

The chain recombines TRBV11-3 with TRBJ1-1; D unresolved. Germline V gives CDR1 SGHNT, CDR2 YENEEA. The CDR3 spans 20 residues. Trimming removed 1 base at V and 0 bases at J, with 24 bases between. The CDR3 loop is CASSLGSGRSSDTMNTEAFF. The CDR3 coding sequence is TGTGCCAGCAGCTTAGGAAGCGGTCGGAGCTCTGACACTATGAACACTGAAGCTTTCTTT.

The chain has TRBV30 and TRBJ2-5; 10 bases fit TRBD1. The CDR3 is 13 amino acids. J was trimmed by 4 bases and V by 4 bases; bases with no gene match: 3. CDR1 is GTSNPN and CDR2 is SVGIG in the germline V gene (reference sequence). The CDR3 loop reads CAWTRDRGETQYF. In DNA, the CDR3 is TGTGCCTGGACCAGGGACAGGGGAGAGACCCAGTACTTC. Full variable domain (rest looked up from reference TRBV30 and TRBJ2-5): SQTIHQWPATLVQPVGSPLSLECTVEGTSNPNLYWYRQAAGRGLQLLFYSVGIGQISSEVPQNLSASRPQDRQFILSSKKLLLSDSGFYLCAWTRDRGETQYFGPGTRLLVL.

The CDR3 nucleotides are TGTGCCAGCAGCAGAGACAGTCGGTATGGCTACACCTTC. This gives the protein CASSRDSRYGYTF. The chain combines TRBV7-2 with TRBJ1-2, with D possibly matching TRBD1 (5 bases). Trimming left V 5 bases short and J 5 bases short, with 12 bases between. This CDR3 spans 13 amino acids. Germline V gene lookup returns CDR1 SGHTA and CDR2 FQGNSA.

The chain employs TRBV27 and TRBJ2-2; D unclear. Germline values: CDR1 MNHEY, CDR2 SMNVEV (reference sequence). The CDR3 loop spans 14 amino acids. Trimming left V 6 bases short and J 4 bases short, with 12 bases between. CDR3 sequence (DNA): TGTGCCAGCAGGTCCCCAGATCTCACCGGGGAGCTGTTTTTT. Protein sequence: CASRSPDLTGELFF.

The chain joins TRBV6-5 to TRBJ2-3; a possible D gene is TRBD1 (6 bases). The CDR3 contains 15 residues. Trimming took 2 bases from V and 0 from J, leaving 9 bases between them. Germline V CDR1 and CDR2: MNHEY, SVGAGI. In DNA, the CDR3 is TGTGCCAGCAGTTACCGGACAGCTAGCACAGATACGCAGTATTTT. Translating it yields CASSYRTASTDTQYF.

This rearrangement joins TRBV15 to TRBJ2-7, with 8 bases matching TRBD1. CDR3 length: 14 residues. V dropped 5 bases and J dropped 2; count of bases not matched to a gene: 5. The V gene's germline CDR1 is LNHNV and CDR2 YYDKDF (reference sequence). CDR3 in amino acids: CATSRRGPTYEQYF. In DNA, the CDR3 is TGTGCCACCAGCCGCAGGGGGCCAACCTACGAGCAGTACTTC.

V usage is TRBV6-6 and J usage is TRBJ2-3, with 11 positions matching TRBD1. After removal of 7 bases from V and 2 bases from J, the junction contained 8 bases not matched to a gene. This CDR3 region has 16 residues. Germline V lookup: CDR1 MNHNY, CDR2 SVGAGI (reference sequence). The CDR3 is CASTGTGGLVTDTQYF. In nucleotides, the CDR3 is TGTGCCAGCACCGGGACAGGGGGTCTGGTCACAGATACGCAGTATTTT.

This chain links TRBV30 with TRBJ2-7, with TRBD2 identical over 7 bases. The V segment lost 2 bases and the J segment 4 bases; nucleotides outside the gene matches: 8. This CDR3 is 14 amino acids long. CDR1 and CDR2 from the germline V gene are GTSNPN and SVGIG (reference sequence). CDR3 sequence reads: CAWSPGTTKYEQYF. CDR3 in DNA: TGTGCCTGGAGTCCAGGGACTACGAAATACGAGCAGTACTTC.

This sequence joins TRBV19 and TRBJ2-7, with TRBD1 as a possible D gene (6 bases). Germline values: CDR1 LNHDA, CDR2 SQIVND (reference sequence). V was pared by 6 bases and J by 3 bases, with 15 bases between. The CDR3 spans 14 residues. The CDR3 here is CASRGGPLDYEQYF. In nucleotides, the CDR3 is TGTGCCAGTAGAGGGGGTCCTCTGGACTACGAGCAGTACTTC.

The V and J genes are TRBV5-1 and TRBJ2-1; weak D call: TRBD2 (5 bases). Germline V gene sequence: CDR1 SGHRS, CDR2 YFSETQ. V shed 5 bases and J shed 0 bases, with 9 bases lying between them. The CDR3 has 14 residues. CDR3 sequence: CASSYGNSYNEQFF. CDR3 in DNA: TGCGCCAGCAGTTACGGGAACTCCTACAATGAGCAGTTCTTC.

The V call is TRBV15, the J call TRBJ2-5; TRBD2 is a possible D gene (6 bases). Germline assignment: CDR1 LNHNV and CDR2 YYDKDF (reference sequence). Deletions cut 1 base from V and 2 bases from J, with 38 bases between. The length of the CDR3 is 24 residues. The DNA for the CDR3 is TGTGCCACCAGCAGAGTTCGCGGGGTGGGCGGAGAACCAAGTTGGGGACTGGGACAAGAGACCCAGTACTTC. Translating gives CATSRVRGVGGEPSWGLGQETQYF.

The genes are TRBV6-5 and TRBJ2-5; D is ambiguous. The germline V gene encodes CDR1 MNHEY and CDR2 SVGAGI. CDR3 length: 14 amino acids. The ends were cut back, 0 bases at V and 5 bases at J, with 10 bases in the middle. The CDR3 DNA reads as TGTGCCAGCAGTTACTCGGCCCCCTGGGAGACCCAGTACTTC. It is translated as CASSYSAPWETQYF.

The chain uses TRBV15 and TRBJ2-1; TRBD1 is a possible D gene (5 bases). Germline V lookup: CDR1 LNHNV, CDR2 YYDKDF (reference sequence). The CDR3 runs 14 residues. Trimming left V 2 bases short and J 1 base short, with 6 bases between. This CDR3 is CATSRPGSYNEQFF. For the CDR3, the DNA is TGTGCCACCAGCAGACCAGGGTCCTACAATGAGCAGTTCTTC. The full variable domain, rest sourced from reference TRBV15 and TRBJ2-1, is DAMVIQNPRYQVTQFGKPVTLSCSQTLNHNVMYWYQQKSSQAPKLLFHYYDKDFNNEADTPDNFQSRRPNTSFCFLDIRSPGLGDTAMYLCATSRPGSYNEQFFGPGTRLTVL.

The chain uses TRBV11-2 and TRBJ1-2, with D perhaps matching TRBD1 (5 bases). Trimming took off 2 bases at V and 6 bases at J, with 16 bases between the two ends. The CDR3 is made up of 15 amino acids. Germline loops: CDR1 SGHAT, CDR2 FQNNGV. CDR3 in amino acids: CASSLRPGGKDGYTF. Here the CDR3 DNA reads TGTGCCAGCAGCTTACGTCCGGGGGGTAAGGATGGCTACACCTTC.

The V gene is TRBV20-1, the J gene TRBJ1-1; 9 positions agree with TRBD1. CDR3 length: 11 residues. V lost 8 bases, J lost 3 bases, and 1 base stayed unmatched. CDR1 is DFQATT, CDR2 SNEGSKA, per germline (reference sequence). CDR3 nucleotide sequence: TGCAGTTACAGGGGGCACACTGAAGCTTTCTTT. Translated, it gives CSYRGHTEAFF.

The V and J genes are TRBV9 and TRBJ1-2; perhaps TRBD1 as D (6 bases). CDR3 length: 12 residues. V gave up 3 bases and J gave up 5 bases, with 8 bases separating them. CDR1 is SGDLS and CDR2 is YYNGEE in the germline V gene. The chain's CDR3 is CASSARGYGYTF. The CDR3 bases are TGTGCCAGCAGCGCCAGGGGATATGGCTACACCTTC.

The chain couples TRBV18 to TRBJ1-1; D ambiguous. The CDR3 sequence is 12 residues long. V gave up 6 bases and J gave up 8 bases, with 13 bases separating them. The germline V gene encodes CDR1 KGHSH and CDR2 LQKENI. The CDR3 sequence is CASSRDANEAFF. DNA for the CDR3: TGTGCCAGCTCGAGGGATGCAAACGAAGCTTTCTTT.

This rearrangement joins TRBV30 to TRBJ2-5; D perhaps matches TRBD1 (5 bases). Germline V gives CDR1 GTSNPN, CDR2 SVGIG (reference sequence). With 3 bases removed from V and 5 bases from J, the gap between germline ends came to 13 bases. This CDR3 has 13 residues. CDR3 protein: CAWSVRGRETQYF. CDR3 nucleotides: TGTGCCTGGAGCGTAAGGGGCCGGGAGACCCAGTACTTC.

V is TRBV30 and J is TRBJ1-1; no clear D. V shed 2 bases and J shed 1 base, with 8 bases lying between them. CDR1 is GTSNPN, CDR2 SVGIG, per germline (reference sequence). The CDR3 covers 13 residues. CDR3 nucleotides: TGTGCCTGGAGTAGAGATAGGAACACTGAAGCTTTCTTT. It is translated as CAWSRDRNTEAFF.

V and J are TRBV2 and TRBJ1-2; no definite D call. The CDR3 covers 12 residues. Germline-derived CDR1 and CDR2 are SNHLY and FYNNEI. The V end was cut by 9 bases, the J end by 5 bases, with 13 bases between. This chain's CDR3 is CASFRRDYGYTF. CDR3 nucleotide sequence: TGTGCCAGTTTCAGGCGGGATTATGGCTACACCTTC.

The chain links TRBV27 to TRBJ2-1; D is unclear. The V gene's germline CDR1 is MNHEY and CDR2 SMNVEV (reference sequence). The CDR3 runs 13 residues. Between the trimmed V and J ends, which lost 2 bases and 4 bases, there was a span of 6 bases. CDR3 loop: CASSLARYNEQFF. DNA for the CDR3: TGTGCCAGCAGTTTAGCCAGGTACAATGAGCAGTTCTTC.

The J gene is TRBJ2-7, the V gene TRBV4-1; no reliable D call. Germline V CDR1 and CDR2: MGHRA, YSYEKL. The germline V and J ends were trimmed by 0 bases and 0 bases, with 6 bases remaining between them. The CDR3 covers 14 residues. The CDR3 DNA sequence: TGCGCCAGCAGCCAAGATTCTCTCTCCTACGAGCAGTACTTC. As protein: CASSQDSLSYEQYF.

The chain uses TRBV14 and TRBJ1-2; TRBD1 agrees at 7 bases. Germline V gene data show CDR1 as SGHDN and CDR2 as FVKESK. J was trimmed by 8 bases and V by 6 bases; bases with no gene match: 6. CDR3 length equals 12 residues. The DNA of the CDR3 is TGTGCCAGCAGGAGGGGGCAGGACGGCTACACCTTC. Protein product: CASRRGQDGYTF.